Reported below is one TCR beta chain. As yet, its antigen is unknown. The junction and the germline gene differ at one end; a read error may be behind it. Germline-derived CDR1 and CDR2 are MNHEY and SMNVEV (reference sequence). CDR3 length: 13 amino acids. The data stem from a study of blood T cells in healthy people across ages. Primed by a sample-barcoded 5' primer and a J-beta primer mix, a second PCR proceeded for about 6 to 12 cycles. Tags on each cDNA molecule came from a template-switch adaptor with 12 random nucleotides. TCRdb processed the 5' RACE reads anew with MiXCR; each CDR3 protein has one entry. The profile shows approximately 850,000 distinct CDR3 sequences, roughly 44% of them singletons. Per-sample PBMC isolation yielded at least 6.5 million cells. General study points: Strong correlation was found linking TCR beta diversity to naive T cell percentage.

The receptor was isolated from a man between 60 and 75 years old in good health. Material for sequencing was blood. The chain couples TRBV27 to TRBJ1-5; D perhaps matches TRBD1 (6 bases). This chain's CDR3 is CAGSLNRAQPQHF. The CDR3 coding sequence is TGTGCCGGCAGTTTAAACAGGGCACAGCCCCAGCATTTT.